This is a list of T cell receptor beta chains from one sample in a study of long-term antiretroviral therapy in people with HIV. Profiled with immunoSEQ multiplex PCR; TCRdb holds only in-frame clones, not every one. The sample consists of over 30,000 clones, around 80% of them appearing once. The sequenced sample was unsorted PBMCs, obtained 3.1 years after starting antiretroviral therapy. These receptors came from a woman between 45 and 65 years old with HIV. The CDR3 runs from the conserved cysteine through the conserved F or W. Fields, in order: J gene, CDR3 length, V gene, clone size, D gene, CDR3 DNA, CDR3 protein. A D gene is named only where the DNA matches it firmly. Clone size is not always given. Where it is, it says once, few, many or a class for expanded clones.

TRBJ1-2 | 16 | TRBV7-2 | . | . | TGTGCCAGCAGCTTGGGGGGCGGGCTGGGAGGCTATGGCTACACCTTC | CASSLGGGLGGYGYTF
TRBJ2-5 | 16 | TRBV10-3 | . | TRBD2 | TGTGCCATCAGTGAAACTAGCGGGGGATACCAAGAGACCCAGTACTTC | CAISETSGGYQETQYF
TRBJ2-3 | 12 | TRBV29-1 | . | TRBD1 | TGCAGCGTTCCGGACAGGGCTGATACGCAGTATTTT | CSVPDRADTQYF
TRBJ2-5 | 12 | TRBV2 | . | TRBD1 | TGTGCCAGCAGCGGGACAGAAGAGACCCAGTACTTC | CASSGTEETQYF
TRBJ2-2 | 15 | TRBV7-2 | few | TRBD1 | TGTGCCTGTCGGAGGAGGGACAGGGATTCCGGGGAGCTGTTTTTT | CACRRRDRDSGELFF
TRBJ1-3 | 17 | TRBV9 | . | . | TGTGCCAGCAGCGTAGGGGGTCCAGGGAGCTCTGGAAACACCATATATTTT | CASSVGGPGSSGNTIYF
TRBJ1-1 | 13 | TRBV11-2 | few | TRBD1 | TGTGCCAGCTACAGGGGGCTGGGCACTGAAGCTTTCTTT | CASYRGLGTEAFF
TRBJ1-3 | 16 | TRBV28 | . | . | TGTGCCAGCAGTCCGGACTACACTTACTCTGGAAACACCATATATTTT | CASSPDYTYSGNTIYF
TRBJ2-5 | 18 | TRBV28 | . | TRBD2 | TGTGCCAGCAGCCTCGGACTAGCGGGGGGGGATTGGAGGGAGACCCAGTACTTC | CASSLGLAGGDWRETQYF
TRBJ1-2 | 13 | TRBV27 | . | . | TGTGCCAGCAGGAGAGAGGCTAACTATGGCTACACCTTC | CASRREANYGYTF
TRBJ1-5 | 17 | TRBV18 | . | . | TGTGCCAGCTCACAAACGAAGGGGAAAACCGGCAATCAGCCCCAGCATTTT | CASSQTKGKTGNQPQHF
TRBJ2-5 | 16 | TRBV18 | . | TRBD1 | TGTGCCAGCTCACCCCCGGACAGGGGGTTGGGAGAGACCCAGTACTTC | CASSPPDRGLGETQYF
TRBJ2-2 | 16 | TRBV9 | . | TRBD2 | TGTGCCAGCAGCCTTAGCGGGGGGGCCAGGGCCGGGGAGCTGTTTTTT | CASSLSGGARAGELFF
TRBJ1-1 | 13 | TRBV9 | . | . | TGTGCCAGCAGCGTAATCGTGAACACTGAAGCTTTCTTT | CASSVIVNTEAFF
TRBJ1-1 | 17 | TRBV18 | few | TRBD1 | TGTGCCAGCTCACCACTACGGACAGGAACCTTGAACACTGAAGCTTTCTTT | CASSPLRTGTLNTEAFF
TRBJ2-2 | 17 | TRBV9 | once | . | TGTGCCAGCAGCTTGAACCGGGACTCGCCGAACACCGGGGAGCTGTTTTTT | CASSLNRDSPNTGELFF
TRBJ2-1 | 17 | TRBV4-1 | . | TRBD1 | TGCGCCAGCAGCCAGACATCTCCGGGACAGGGGGCTAGTGAGCAGTTCTTC | CASSQTSPGQGASEQFF
TRBJ1-6 | 16 | TRBV5-8 | few | . | TGTGCCAGCAGACCTTCCGGGACCTCCAATAATTCACCCCTCCACTTT | CASRPSGTSNNSPLHF
TRBJ2-3 | 18 | TRBV11-2 | . | TRBD2 | TGTGCCAGCAGCTTCGGACTAGCGGGGACCCTGGCGACAGATACGCAGTATTTT | CASSFGLAGTLATDTQYF